Described below is a single TCR beta chain sequence and its context. Sample treatment: oral pan-JAK inhibitor, 5-10 mg twice daily. This entry is derived from a study of CD8+ T cells in alopecia areata. cDNA prepared by RNA extraction and subsequent reverse transcription served as the template for sequencing. Libraries were prepared by immunoSEQ multiplex PCR; TCRdb keeps only in-frame clonotypes and omits some of them. The profile covers some 240,000 clones, with 50% to 70% appearing a single time and roughly 1.6% taken by the ten largest. CDR3 length: 14 residues. CDR1 is LNHNV, CDR2 YYDKDF, per germline (reference sequence). V lost 1 base and J lost 0, with 4 bases in between.

This sequence originates from a human donor with alopecia areata. The chain combines TRBV15 with TRBJ1-5; unclear D gene. Sample: CD4+ T cells sorted from blood, taken at week 4, from a patient treated with tofacitinib. The CDR3 reads CATSRVFSNQPQHF. As DNA, the CDR3 is TGTGCCACCAGCAGAGTTTTTAGCAATCAGCCCCAGCATTTT.